Described below is a single T cell receptor beta chain sequence and its context. Germline V gene sequence: CDR1 SGHTA, CDR2 FQGTGA. V shed 1 base and J shed 9 bases, with 13 bases lying between them. The CDR3 loop spans 14 amino acids. This sample is part of a study of blood T cell repertoires in COVID-19. Overall study context: T cells, B-cell-depleted T cells, or PBMCs supplied cDNA or gDNA.

Authors' methods: Amplifying reference gene primers gave estimates of nucleated cell counts. TCRdb's table, derived via immunoSEQ multiplex PCR, lists solely in-frame clones and lacks some. Clone size and V and J calls were adopted from that table, with D and trimming inferred from the DNA. The sample includes 160,000 or so clones, less than 85% seen only once; the top ten take around a sixth. Researchers sorted participants into cohorts using their self-reported clinical history. The sample was PBMCs or T cells enriched from blood (not recorded which). The genes are TRBV7-3 and TRBJ2-1; TRBD1 might be the D (6 bases). This clonotype was sampled from a man aged 60 to 69 who had recovered from COVID-19. The CDR3 sequence is CASSLILGTSEQFF. In nucleotides, the CDR3 is TGTGCCAGCAGCTTAATACTGGGGACATCTGAGCAGTTCTTC. The full variable domain, rest sourced from reference TRBV7-3 and TRBJ2-1, is GAGVSQTPSNKVTEKGKYVELRCDPISGHTALYWYRQSLGQGPEFLIYFQGTGAADDSGLPNDRFFAVRPEGSVSTLKIQRTERGDSAVYLCASSLILGTSEQFFGPGTRLTVL.